The 3 T cell receptor beta chains in this list originate from one sample, sequenced in a study of blood T cell repertoires in COVID-19 (dated by TCRdb to 2020 to 2022). Library preparation used the immunoSEQ multiplex PCR assay. TCRdb carries this immuneACCESS record with in-frame sequences only. Its versions omit some clonotypes, under half of them owing to an unresolved V gene in the studies checked, with the rest unexplained. This sample gives 250,000 to 300,000 clones in total; roughly 90% of them show up just once. The top ten clonotypes cover about 12% of the sample. Sample: peripheral blood. Receptor source: a woman in her 30s with COVID-19, enrolled during active disease.

CDR3 sequence: CAWRDRIAEAFF. Here the CDR3 DNA reads TGTGCCTGGAGGGACAGGATAGCTGAAGCTTTCTTT. The chain joins TRBV30 to TRBJ1-1; 7 bases fit TRBD1. The length of the CDR3 is 12 residues. Per germline, CDR1 GTSNPN and CDR2 SVGIG (reference sequence). V shed 3 bases and J 6 bases; nucleotides not matched to a gene: 4.

The gene calls are TRBV7-9 and TRBJ2-5; 7 bases are shared with TRBD2. V lost 5 bases, J lost 2 bases, and 5 bases stayed unmatched. CDR1 and CDR2 (germline): SEHNR, FQNEAQ (reference sequence). CDR3 length: 14 residues. The CDR3, as DNA: TGTGCCAGCAGCCCCCCTAGCGGACAAGAGACCCAGTACTTC. Translating gives CASSPPSGQETQYF.

The chain couples TRBV18 to TRBJ2-7, with D possibly matching TRBD1 (6 bases). Per the germline V gene, CDR1 is KGHSH and CDR2 is LQKENI. The CDR3 length is 13 residues. V was trimmed by 6 bases and J by 4 bases, leaving 13 bases between them. The CDR3 spells CASSNRERYEQYF. CDR3 DNA sequence: TGTGCCAGCTCTAACAGGGAAAGGTACGAGCAGTACTTC. The full variable domain, rest sourced from reference TRBV18 and TRBJ2-7, is NAGVMQNPRHLVRRRGQEARLRCSPMKGHSHVYWYRQLPEEGLKFMVYLQKENIIDESGMPKERFSAEFPKEGPSILRIQQVVRGDSAAYFCASSNRERYEQYFGPGTRLTVT.